The text below deals with one T cell receptor (beta chain). Germline assignment: CDR1 SGHRS and CDR2 YFSETQ. This CDR3 has 13 residues. V gave up 0 bases and J gave up 8 bases, with 11 bases separating them. The data are from a study of blood T cell repertoires in COVID-19. The protocol was immunoSEQ multiplex PCR, while the TCRdb copy is restricted to in-frame clones and leaves out a portion. The sample holds about 220,000 clones, over 80% seen once. This chain uses TRBV5-1 with TRBJ1-2, with unresolved D. The source of this sequence is a human donor in a cohort sampled during active COVID-19. The sample comprised peripheral blood. The DNA of the CDR3 is TGCGCCAGCAGCTTGGACAGCCTTGGGGGCTACACCTTC. Residues: CASSLDSLGGYTF.